Here is one T cell receptor beta chain with its context. The germline CDR1 and CDR2 sequences are LNHNV and YYDKDF (reference sequence). CDR3 length: 12 residues. Trimming removed 3 bases from V and 5 bases from J, with 7 bases in between. These data are taken from a study of control samples from healthy donors and cancer patients. The protocol was immunoSEQ multiplex PCR, while the TCRdb copy is restricted to in-frame clones and leaves out a portion. This sample has more than 95,000 clones, with approximately 90% found just once. The sample taken for sequencing was PBMCs. The receptor comes from a man in his 60s with lung cancer. The chain joins TRBV15 to TRBJ1-1; the D gene is possibly TRBD1 (5 bases). CDR3 sequence reads: CATSRKGTEAFF. The CDR3, as DNA: TGTGCCACCAGCAGGAAGGGGACTGAAGCTTTCTTT. The variable domain in full, completed from reference TRBV15 and TRBJ1-1, reads DAMVIQNPRYQVTQFGKPVTLSCSQTLNHNVMYWYQQKSSQAPKLLFHYYDKDFNNEADTPDNFQSRRPNTSFCFLDIRSPGLGDTAMYLCATSRKGTEAFFGQGTRLTVV.